This T cell receptor beta chain emerged from a study of shared clonotypes between healthy human individuals. Study-wide context: The cohort comprised a couple of women and a few men. Their ages spanned 18 to 49 years. Study-level results: Naive CD4 clonotypes were shared across several donors at roughly 5%.

Deep-level assay runs were performed. Assay: immunoSEQ multiplex PCR; the TCRdb copy retains only in-frame clones and omits some. The sample includes 1.5 million to 1.9 million clones, 95% to 99% seen only once; the top ten take 0.4% to 0.45%. About this clone itself: What it binds is unknown.

The V gene's germline CDR1 is LNHNV and CDR2 YYDKDF (reference sequence). The CDR3 loop spans 15 amino acids. Trimming at V came to 0 bases and at J to 6 bases, leaving 5 bases not matched to a gene. Partitioning of CD4+ cells yielded a CD45RA+ naive subset and a CD45RA-negative memory subset. The specimen sequenced was naive CD4+ T cells sorted from blood. Subset in this sample: CD45RA+ positively selected. The TCR was taken from a man under 40 in good health. The chain couples TRBV15 to TRBJ2-7; 10 bases are shared with TRBD2. CDR3 protein: CATSRDRLAGAEQYF. CDR3 in DNA: TGTGCCACCAGCAGAGATCGGCTAGCGGGAGCCGAGCAGTACTTC.